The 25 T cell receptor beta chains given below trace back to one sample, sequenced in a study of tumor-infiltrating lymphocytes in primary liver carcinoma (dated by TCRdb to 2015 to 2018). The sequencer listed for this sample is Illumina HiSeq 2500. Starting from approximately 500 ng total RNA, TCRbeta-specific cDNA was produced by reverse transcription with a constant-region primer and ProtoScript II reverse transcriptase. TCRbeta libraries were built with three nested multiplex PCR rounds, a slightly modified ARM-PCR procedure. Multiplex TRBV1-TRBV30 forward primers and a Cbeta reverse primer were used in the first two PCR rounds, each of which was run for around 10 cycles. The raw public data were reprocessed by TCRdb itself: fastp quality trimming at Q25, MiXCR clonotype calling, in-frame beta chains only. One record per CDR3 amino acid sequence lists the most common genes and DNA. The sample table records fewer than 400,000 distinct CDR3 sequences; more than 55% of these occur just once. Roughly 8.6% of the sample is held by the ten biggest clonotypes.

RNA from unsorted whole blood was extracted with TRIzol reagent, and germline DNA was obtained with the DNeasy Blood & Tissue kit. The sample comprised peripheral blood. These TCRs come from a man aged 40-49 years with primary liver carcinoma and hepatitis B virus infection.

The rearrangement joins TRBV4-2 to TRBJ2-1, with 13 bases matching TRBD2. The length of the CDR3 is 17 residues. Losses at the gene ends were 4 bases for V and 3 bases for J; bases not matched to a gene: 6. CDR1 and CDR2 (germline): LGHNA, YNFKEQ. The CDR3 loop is CASSPRLAGGLYNEQFF. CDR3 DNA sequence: TGTGCCAGCAGCCCAAGACTAGCGGGAGGCCTCTACAATGAGCAGTTCTTC.

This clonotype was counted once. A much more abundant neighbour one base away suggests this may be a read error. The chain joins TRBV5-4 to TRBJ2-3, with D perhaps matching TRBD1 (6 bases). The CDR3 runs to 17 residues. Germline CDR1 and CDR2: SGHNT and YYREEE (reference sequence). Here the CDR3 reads CACSLDLAGVGTDTQYF. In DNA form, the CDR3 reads TGTGCCTGCAGCTTGGATCTGGCAGGGGTTGGCACAGATACGCAGTATTTT.

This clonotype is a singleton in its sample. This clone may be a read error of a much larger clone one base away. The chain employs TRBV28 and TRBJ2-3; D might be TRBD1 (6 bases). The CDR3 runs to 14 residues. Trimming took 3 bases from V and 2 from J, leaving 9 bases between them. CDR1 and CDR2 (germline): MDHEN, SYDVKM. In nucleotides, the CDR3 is TGTGCCAGCAGTTTCGACAGGCTCACAGATACGCAGTATTTT. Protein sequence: CASSFDRLTDTQYF.

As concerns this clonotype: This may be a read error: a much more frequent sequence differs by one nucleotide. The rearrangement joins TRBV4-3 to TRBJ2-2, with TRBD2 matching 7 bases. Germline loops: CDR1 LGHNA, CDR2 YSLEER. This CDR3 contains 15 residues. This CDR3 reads CASSQDLSGPGVLFF. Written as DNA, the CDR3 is TGCGCCAGCAGCCAAGATCTTAGCGGGCCCGGGGTGCTGTTTTTT.

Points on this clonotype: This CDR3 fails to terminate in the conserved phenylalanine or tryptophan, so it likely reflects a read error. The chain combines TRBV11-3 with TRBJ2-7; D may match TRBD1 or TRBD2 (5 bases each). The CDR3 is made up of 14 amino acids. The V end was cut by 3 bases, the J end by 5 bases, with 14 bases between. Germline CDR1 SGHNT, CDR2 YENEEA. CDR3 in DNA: TGTGCCAGCAGCTTGGACTGGACAAACGACGAGCAGTACCTC. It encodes CASSLDWTNDEQYL.

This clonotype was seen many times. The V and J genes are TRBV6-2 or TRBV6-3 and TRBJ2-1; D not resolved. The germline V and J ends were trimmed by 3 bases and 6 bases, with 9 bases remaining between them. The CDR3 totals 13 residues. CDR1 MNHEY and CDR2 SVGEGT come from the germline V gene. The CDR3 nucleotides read TGTGCCAGCAGTTATTCGGACCTCAATGAGCAGTTCTTC. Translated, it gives CASSYSDLNEQFF.

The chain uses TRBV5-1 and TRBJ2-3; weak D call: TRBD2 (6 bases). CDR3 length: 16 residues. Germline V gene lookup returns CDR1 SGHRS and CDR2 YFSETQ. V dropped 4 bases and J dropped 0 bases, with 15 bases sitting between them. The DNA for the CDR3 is TGCGCCAGCAGCATTAGCGGAGTTCATAGCACAGATACGCAGTATTTT. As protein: CASSISGVHSTDTQYF.

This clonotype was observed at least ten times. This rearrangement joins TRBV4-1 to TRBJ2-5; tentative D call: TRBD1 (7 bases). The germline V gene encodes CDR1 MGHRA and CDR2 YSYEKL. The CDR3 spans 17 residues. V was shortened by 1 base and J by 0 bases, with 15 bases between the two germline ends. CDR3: CASSQVEAGGNQETQYF. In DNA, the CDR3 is TGCGCCAGCAGCCAAGTGGAGGCAGGGGGGAACCAAGAGACCCAGTACTTC.

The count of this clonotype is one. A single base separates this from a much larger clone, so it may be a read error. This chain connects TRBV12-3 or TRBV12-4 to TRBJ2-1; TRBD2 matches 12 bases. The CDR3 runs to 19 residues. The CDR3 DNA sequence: TGTACCAGCAGTCCCCAGTTAGGGACTAGCGGGCTATCATACAATGAGCAGTTCTTC. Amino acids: CTSSPQLGTSGLSYNEQFF.

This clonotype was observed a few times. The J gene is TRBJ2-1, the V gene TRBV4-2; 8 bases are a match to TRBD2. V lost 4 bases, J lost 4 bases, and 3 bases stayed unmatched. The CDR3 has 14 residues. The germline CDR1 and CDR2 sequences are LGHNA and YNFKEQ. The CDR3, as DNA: TGTGCCAGCAGCCGAGAGCGGGGGTACAATGAGCAGTTCTTC. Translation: CASSRERGYNEQFF.

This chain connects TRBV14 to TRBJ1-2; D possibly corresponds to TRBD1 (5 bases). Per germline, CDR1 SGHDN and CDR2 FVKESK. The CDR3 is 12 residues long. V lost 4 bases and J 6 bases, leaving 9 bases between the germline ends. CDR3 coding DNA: TGTGCCAGCAGCCCGAACAGGAATGGCTACACCTTC. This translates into CASSPNRNGYTF.

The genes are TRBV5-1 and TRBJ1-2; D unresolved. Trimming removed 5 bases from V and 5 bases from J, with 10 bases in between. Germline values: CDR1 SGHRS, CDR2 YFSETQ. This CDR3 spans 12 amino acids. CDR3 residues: CASRWDAYGYTF. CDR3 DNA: TGCGCCAGCAGGTGGGATGCTTATGGCTACACCTTC. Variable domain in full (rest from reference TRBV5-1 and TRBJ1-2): KAGVTQTPRYLIKTRGQQVTLSCSPISGHRSVSWYQQTPGQGLQFLFEYFSETQRNKGNFPGRFSGRQFSNSRSEMNVSTLELGDSALYLCASRWDAYGYTFGSGTRLTVV.

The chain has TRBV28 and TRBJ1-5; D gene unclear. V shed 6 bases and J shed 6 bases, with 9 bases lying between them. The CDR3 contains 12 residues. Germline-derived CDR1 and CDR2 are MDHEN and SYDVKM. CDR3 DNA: TGTGCCAGCAGACGCGCAAGTCAGCCCCAGCATTTT. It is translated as CASRRASQPQHF.

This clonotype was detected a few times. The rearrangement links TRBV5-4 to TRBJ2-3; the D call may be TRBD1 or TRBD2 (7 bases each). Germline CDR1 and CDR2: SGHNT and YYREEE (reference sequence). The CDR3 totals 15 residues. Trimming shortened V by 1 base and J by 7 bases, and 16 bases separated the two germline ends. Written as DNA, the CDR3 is TGTGCCAGCAGCTTGAGGGGGCGGGAGTTGTATACGCAGTATTTT. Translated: CASSLRGRELYTQYF.

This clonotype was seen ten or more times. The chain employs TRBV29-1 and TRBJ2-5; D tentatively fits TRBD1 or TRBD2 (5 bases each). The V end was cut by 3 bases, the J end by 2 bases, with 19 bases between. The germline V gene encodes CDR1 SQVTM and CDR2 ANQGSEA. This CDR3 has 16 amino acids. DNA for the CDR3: TGCAGCGTTGATGGGGGAAAGGGACGGACTCAAGAGACCCAGTACTTC. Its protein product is CSVDGGKGRTQETQYF.

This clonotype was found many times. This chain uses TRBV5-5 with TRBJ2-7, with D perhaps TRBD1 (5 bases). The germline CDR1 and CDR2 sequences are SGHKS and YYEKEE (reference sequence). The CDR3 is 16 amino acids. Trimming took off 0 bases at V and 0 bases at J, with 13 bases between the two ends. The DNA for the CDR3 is TGTGCCAGCAGCTTGGCGATGGGGCTCTTCTCCTACGAGCAGTACTTC. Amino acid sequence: CASSLAMGLFSYEQYF. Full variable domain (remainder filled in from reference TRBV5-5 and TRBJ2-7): DAGVTQSPTHLIKTRGQQVTLRCSPISGHKSVSWYQQVLGQGPQFIFQYYEKEERGRGNFPDRFSARQFPNYSSELNVNALLLGDSALYLCASSLAMGLFSYEQYFGPGTRLTVT.

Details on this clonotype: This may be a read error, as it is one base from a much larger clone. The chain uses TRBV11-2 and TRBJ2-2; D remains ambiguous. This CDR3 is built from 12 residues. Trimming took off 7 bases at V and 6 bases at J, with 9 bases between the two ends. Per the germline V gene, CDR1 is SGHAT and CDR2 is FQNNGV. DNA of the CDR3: TGTGCCAGCATCCCTCTACCCGGGGAGCTGTTTTTT. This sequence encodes CASIPLPGELFF.

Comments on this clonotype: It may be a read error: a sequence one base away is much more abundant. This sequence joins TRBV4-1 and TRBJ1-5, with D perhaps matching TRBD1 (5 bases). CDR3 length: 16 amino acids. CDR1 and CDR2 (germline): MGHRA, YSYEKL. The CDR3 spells CASSQDGAPSNQPQRF. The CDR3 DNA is TGCGCCAGCAGCCAAGACGGGGCACCTAGCAATCAGCCCCAGCGTTTT.

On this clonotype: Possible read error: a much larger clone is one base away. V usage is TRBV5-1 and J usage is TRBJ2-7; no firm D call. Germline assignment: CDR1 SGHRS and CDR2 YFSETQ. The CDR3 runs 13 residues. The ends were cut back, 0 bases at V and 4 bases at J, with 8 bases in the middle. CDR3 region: CASSLAAEYEQYF. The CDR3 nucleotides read TGCGCCAGCAGCTTGGCGGCGGAGTACGAGCAGTACTTC. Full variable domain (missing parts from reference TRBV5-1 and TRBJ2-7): KAGVTQTPRYLIKTRGQQVTLSCSPISGHRSVSWYQQTPGQGLQFLFEYFSETQRNKGNFPGRFSGRQFSNSRSEMNVSTLELGDSALYLCASSLAAEYEQYFGPGTRLTVT.

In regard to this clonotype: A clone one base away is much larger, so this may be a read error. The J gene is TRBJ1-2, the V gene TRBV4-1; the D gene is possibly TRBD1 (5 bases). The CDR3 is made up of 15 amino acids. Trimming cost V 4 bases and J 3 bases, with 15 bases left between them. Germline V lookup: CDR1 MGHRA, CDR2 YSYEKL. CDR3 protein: CASSPLTRGDYGYTF. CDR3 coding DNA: TGCGCCAGCAGCCCCCTGACAAGGGGAGACTATGGCTACACCTTC.

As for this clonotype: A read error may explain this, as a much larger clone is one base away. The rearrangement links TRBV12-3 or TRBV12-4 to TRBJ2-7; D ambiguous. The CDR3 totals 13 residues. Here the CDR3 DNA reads TGTACCAGCAGTTTTTCCAGTGGCGGCGAGCAGTACTTC. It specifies CTSSFSSGGEQYF.

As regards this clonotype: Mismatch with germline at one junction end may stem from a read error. In nucleotides, the CDR3 is TGCAGCGTTGCCGGAACAGGGATCGGGGCCAACGTCGTGACTTTC. Amino acids: CSVAGTGIGANVVTF. The chain combines TRBV29-1 with TRBJ2-6; TRBD1 might be the D (6 bases). Germline V gene sequence: CDR1 SQVTM, CDR2 ANQGSEA. This CDR3 is 15 amino acids long.

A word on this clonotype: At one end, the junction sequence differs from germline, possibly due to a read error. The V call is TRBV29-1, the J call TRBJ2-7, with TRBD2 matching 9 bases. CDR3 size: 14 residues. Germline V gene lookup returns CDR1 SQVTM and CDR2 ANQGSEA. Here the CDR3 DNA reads TGCAGCGTTGAACACCTAGCGGGGACCTACGAGCAGTGCTTC. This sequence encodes CSVEHLAGTYEQCF.

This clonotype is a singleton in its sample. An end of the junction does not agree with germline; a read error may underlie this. The DNA for the CDR3 is TGTGCCTGGAGTGAGACTAGCGGATTCTACGAGCGGTACTTC. Its protein product is CAWSETSGFYERYF. The rearrangement uses TRBV30 and TRBJ2-7, with 9 positions matching TRBD2. Germline CDR1 GTSNPN, CDR2 SVGIG (reference sequence). The CDR3 loop spans 14 amino acids.

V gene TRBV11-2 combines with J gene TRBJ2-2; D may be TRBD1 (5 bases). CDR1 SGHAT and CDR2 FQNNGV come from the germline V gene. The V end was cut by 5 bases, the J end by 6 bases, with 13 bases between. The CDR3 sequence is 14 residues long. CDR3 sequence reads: CASSTSRGPGELFF. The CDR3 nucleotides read TGTGCCAGCAGCACAAGTAGGGGTCCCGGGGAGCTGTTTTTT.